This passage covers 26 T cell receptor beta chains from one sample sequenced in a study of blood T cell repertoires in COVID-19. Here immunoSEQ multiplex PCR was the method, and the copy in TCRdb shows in-frame clones only, minus some. The sample consists of hundreds of thousands of clones, 86% of them appearing once. The sequencing input was PBMCs or T cells enriched from blood (not recorded which). The receptors were sampled from a man between 18 and 35 years old who had recovered from COVID-19.

J is TRBJ1-6 and V is TRBV7-9; 9 positions agree with TRBD1. This CDR3 has 17 residues. Germline CDR1 is SEHNR and CDR2 is FQNEAQ (reference sequence). V dropped 5 bases and J dropped 9; count of bases not matched to a gene: 14. The CDR3 sequence: CASSNGDRVRLSSPLHF. The DNA of the CDR3 is TGTGCCAGCAGCAACGGGGACAGGGTCCGGCTTAGTTCACCCCTCCACTTT.

This clone was seen more than once but under ten times. This chain uses TRBV6-4 with TRBJ1-1; perhaps TRBD1 as D (6 bases). CDR1 and CDR2 (germline): MRHNA, SNTAGT. This CDR3 is 15 amino acids long. V gave up 0 bases and J gave up 9 bases, with 17 bases separating them. CDR3 coding DNA: TGTGCCAGCAGTGACTCGGGATTTGAGGGGGAGAAAGCTTTCTTT. This codes for CASSDSGFEGEKAFF.

The rearrangement uses TRBV19 and TRBJ2-1, with 8 bases fitting TRBD2. This CDR3 is built from 14 residues. Germline V lookup: CDR1 LNHDA, CDR2 SQIVND (reference sequence). After removal of 5 bases from V and 4 bases from J, the junction contained 4 bases not matched to a gene. The chain's CDR3 is CASSFTSGYNEQFF. Here the CDR3 DNA reads TGTGCCAGTAGTTTCACTAGCGGATACAATGAGCAGTTCTTC.

DNA for the CDR3: TGTGCCAGCAGCGTAACAGGAGCAAACAATCAGCCCCAGCATTTT. Translation: CASSVTGANNQPQHF. The chain links TRBV9 to TRBJ1-5, with a tentative D call TRBD1 (5 bases). The CDR3 loop spans 15 amino acids. Per the germline V gene, CDR1 is SGDLS and CDR2 is YYNGEE. The V gene lost 1 base and the J gene lost 3 bases, with 11 bases spanning the gap.

The chain is built from TRBV7-6 and TRBJ1-3, with 10 positions matching TRBD1. The CDR3 extends over 15 amino acids. Looked up from germline, CDR1 is SGHVS and CDR2 is FNYEAQ. V shed 5 bases and J 3 bases; nucleotides not matched to a gene: 4. As DNA, the CDR3 is TGTGCCAGCAGCCCCGGGACAGGGGTTGGAAACACCATATATTTT. Encoded protein: CASSPGTGVGNTIYF.

This clone was detected only a few times. The chain carries TRBV11-2 and TRBJ2-7; D is unresolved. V was trimmed by 5 bases and J by 4 bases, leaving 12 bases between them. The CDR3 consists of 13 residues. Germline loops: CDR1 SGHAT, CDR2 FQNNGV. CDR3 region: CASSPLYVYEQYF. DNA of the CDR3: TGTGCCAGCAGCCCCCTGTATGTGTACGAGCAGTACTTC.

This clone was detected a few times. The V gene is TRBV19, the J gene TRBJ1-5; D unresolved. CDR1 is LNHDA, CDR2 SQIVND, per germline (reference sequence). V lost 5 bases and J lost 3, with 14 bases in between. CDR3 length: 15 residues. DNA of the CDR3: TGTGCCAGTAGTGTAACCCAGGTTCTCAATCAGCCCCAGCATTTT. Residues: CASSVTQVLNQPQHF.

This chain uses TRBV19 with TRBJ1-1, with D perhaps matching TRBD1 (5 bases). The CDR3 contains 14 residues. Germline-derived CDR1 and CDR2 are LNHDA and SQIVND (reference sequence). V lost 5 bases and J 0 bases, leaving 10 bases between the germline ends. The CDR3 loop is CASSWGNMNTEAFF. Written as DNA, the CDR3 is TGTGCCAGTAGTTGGGGCAATATGAACACTGAAGCTTTCTTT. Based on the CDR3 plus reference TRBV19 and TRBJ1-1, the full variable domain is DGGITQSPKYLFRKEGQNVTLSCEQNLNHDAMYWYRQDPGQGLRLIYYSQIVNDFQKGDIAEGYSVSREKKESFPLTVTSAQKNPTAFYLCASSWGNMNTEAFFGQGTRLTVV.

The chain is built from TRBV7-8 and TRBJ2-5; TRBD2 is a possible D gene (6 bases). This CDR3 has 16 amino acids. CDR1 and CDR2 from the germline V gene are SGHVS and FQNEAQ. Trimming took 2 bases from V and 2 from J, leaving 15 bases between them. Here the CDR3 DNA reads TGTGCCAGCAGCTTACGGCACGTACTAGCTCAAGAGACCCAGTACTTC. Its translation: CASSLRHVLAQETQYF.

This chain links TRBV28 with TRBJ1-2; no clear D. From germline, CDR1 is MDHEN and CDR2 SYDVKM. This CDR3 has 13 residues. V lost 2 bases, J lost 5 bases, and 9 bases lay in between. The CDR3 nucleotides are TGTGCCAGCAGTTTACGGTCTCGGTATGGCTACACCTTC. As protein: CASSLRSRYGYTF.

The V gene is TRBV10-3, the J gene TRBJ1-1; D is perhaps TRBD1 (5 bases). V dropped 5 bases and J dropped 3 bases, with 7 bases sitting between them. CDR1 is ENHRY, CDR2 SYGVKD, per germline. The CDR3 runs 12 residues. The CDR3 is CAISTGDTEAFF. The CDR3 DNA sequence: TGTGCCATCAGTACGGGGGACACTGAAGCTTTCTTT.

The V call is TRBV6-4, the J call TRBJ1-3; 9 positions match TRBD1. The germline CDR1 and CDR2 sequences are MRHNA and SNTAGT. This CDR3 is built from 20 residues. With 7 bases clipped from V and 0 bases from J, the junction kept 19 bases outside the gene matches. In DNA, the CDR3 is TGTGCCAGCACCCTACCGGACAGGGGCTCTGGGGAAAACTCTGGAAACACCATATATTTT. Translation gives CASTLPDRGSGENSGNTIYF.

This clone was found once. The chain joins TRBV24-1 to TRBJ2-5; a possible D gene is TRBD2 (6 bases). Between the trimmed V and J ends, which lost 7 bases and 2 bases, there was a span of 10 bases. CDR1 and CDR2 from the germline V gene are KGHDR and SFDVKD. The CDR3 runs 13 residues. In DNA, the CDR3 is TGTGCCACCAGGGAGGGCGGTCAAGAGACCCAGTACTTC. Its translation is CATREGGQETQYF.

The gene calls are TRBV6-2 or TRBV6-3 and TRBJ2-1, with 7 bases identical to TRBD1. Germline CDR1 and CDR2: MNHEY and SVGEGT. The V and J ends lost 5 bases and 8 bases, in that order; junction bases with no gene match: 12. The CDR3 extends over 15 amino acids. The CDR3 nucleotides read TGTGCCAGCAGTCTCGCAGGGGGAAAGAACTATGAGCAGTTCTTC. This codes for CASSLAGGKNYEQFF.

This clone was recorded once. The rearrangement joins TRBV25-1 to TRBJ2-3, with 12 nucleotides matching TRBD2. CDR1 MGHDK and CDR2 SYGVNS come from the germline V gene. The CDR3 is made up of 16 amino acids. Trimming took 5 bases from V and 5 from J; bases not matched to a gene: 8. Written as DNA, the CDR3 is TGTGCCAGCAGTTGGAGACTAGCGGGAGCCGGAGATACGCAGTATTTT. Amino acid sequence: CASSWRLAGAGDTQYF.

J is TRBJ2-1 and V is TRBV11-3; 7 nucleotides align to TRBD2. With V trimmed by 2 bases and J by 2 bases, 9 bases remained unmatched. This CDR3 spans 17 amino acids. Germline V gives CDR1 SGHNT, CDR2 YENEEA. The CDR3 DNA reads as TGTGCCAGCAGCTTAAATAGGGCTAGCGGAGCCTACAATGAGCAGTTCTTC. Protein product: CASSLNRASGAYNEQFF.

The genes are TRBV25-1 and TRBJ1-6; perhaps TRBD1 as D (6 bases). V shed 8 bases and J shed 0 bases, with 14 bases lying between them. There are 16 residues in the CDR3. Germline assignment: CDR1 MGHDK and CDR2 SYGVNS. DNA for the CDR3: TGTGCCAGCGCGCAGGGGATCCTCTCCTATAATTCACCCCTCCACTTT. Protein: CASAQGILSYNSPLHF.

The CDR3 protein is CASSQSAGGPSDNEQFF. DNA for the CDR3: TGCGCCAGCAGCCAATCGGCGGGAGGGCCTTCTGACAATGAGCAGTTCTTC. The chain combines TRBV4-1 with TRBJ2-1, with TRBD2 matching 9 bases. After removal of 2 bases from V and 5 bases from J, the junction contained 10 bases not matched to a gene. CDR1 and CDR2 (germline): MGHRA, YSYEKL. The CDR3 runs to 17 residues.

The genes are TRBV19 and TRBJ1-1; the D is unclear. Trimming took 5 bases from V and 2 from J, leaving 9 bases between them. This CDR3 is 13 amino acids long. Germline values: CDR1 LNHDA, CDR2 SQIVND (reference sequence). The CDR3 here is CASSDQYNTEAFF. The DNA for the CDR3 is TGTGCCAGTAGTGATCAGTACAACACTGAAGCTTTCTTT.

The rearrangement uses TRBV7-9 and TRBJ2-6; perhaps TRBD1 as D (6 bases). The CDR3 has 16 amino acids. V dropped 5 bases and J dropped 0 bases, with 11 bases sitting between them. Germline CDR1 reads SEHNR; CDR2 reads FQNEAQ (reference sequence). CDR3 amino acids: CASSPRGGSGANVLTF. The DNA for the CDR3 is TGTGCCAGCAGCCCAAGAGGGGGCTCTGGGGCCAACGTCCTGACTTTC.

This sequence joins TRBV30 and TRBJ2-7; 7 bases match TRBD1. This CDR3 region has 14 residues. With 0 bases clipped from V and 5 bases from J, the junction kept 7 bases outside the gene matches. Germline assignment: CDR1 GTSNPN and CDR2 SVGIG (reference sequence). The CDR3 DNA follows: TGTGCCTGGAGTGTAGGCAGGGGGAGCCACGAGCAGTACTTC. This gives the protein CAWSVGRGSHEQYF.

The genes are TRBV7-9 and TRBJ2-3; 7 bases match TRBD2. The CDR3 covers 14 residues. With V trimmed by 2 bases and J by 5 bases, 4 bases remained unmatched. The V gene's germline CDR1 is SEHNR and CDR2 FQNEAQ (reference sequence). Here the CDR3 reads CASSLTGGLDTQYF. CDR3 coding DNA: TGTGCCAGCAGCTTAACGGGGGGACTAGATACGCAGTATTTT.

The rearrangement links TRBV5-1 to TRBJ1-6; D unclear. The CDR3 has 16 residues. In germline, CDR1 is SGHRS, CDR2 YFSETQ. V was shortened by 2 bases and J by 9 bases, with 18 bases between the two germline ends. Here the CDR3 DNA reads TGCGCCAGCAGCTTAGGAAGAGGGCCCAGCGGTTCACCCCTCCACTTT. Its protein product is CASSLGRGPSGSPLHF.

This chain links TRBV11-3 with TRBJ2-1, with TRBD1 identical over 8 bases. With 0 bases clipped from V and 7 bases from J, the junction kept 5 bases outside the gene matches. This CDR3 is built from 15 residues. The germline V gene has CDR1 SGHNT and CDR2 YENEEA. Here the CDR3 reads CASSLEVQGANEQFF. The CDR3 DNA reads as TGTGCCAGCAGCTTAGAGGTGCAGGGGGCGAATGAGCAGTTCTTC.

The rearrangement uses TRBV20-1 and TRBJ2-3; 8 nucleotides line up with TRBD2. After removal of 3 bases from V and 1 base from J, the junction contained 6 bases not matched to a gene. There are 15 residues in the CDR3. Germline V gives CDR1 DFQATT, CDR2 SNEGSKA (reference sequence). The CDR3 protein is CSASRPSGRTDTQYF. The CDR3 DNA is TGCAGTGCTAGTCGGCCTAGCGGGCGCACAGATACGCAGTATTTT.

In its sample, this clone was seen once. The chain employs TRBV9 and TRBJ2-7; tentative D call: TRBD2 (7 bases). The CDR3 extends over 15 amino acids. Germline assignment: CDR1 SGDLS and CDR2 YYNGEE. Trimming took 2 bases from V and 1 from J, leaving 13 bases between them. The chain's CDR3 is CASSVTGRGSYEQYF. CDR3 nucleotide sequence: TGTGCCAGCAGCGTCACGGGGAGGGGGTCCTACGAGCAGTACTTC.